This T cell receptor (beta chain) was sequenced for a study of cytomegalovirus exposure and HLA in healthy donors. The PCR employed 60 Vbeta primers together with 13 Jbeta primers. This table comes from immunoSEQ multiplex PCR, and its TCRdb copy is limited to in-frame clones, with some not included. The table records approximately 100,000 clones, approximately 75% of them present only once. Regarding donors, all were healthy bone marrow donors. Notes on the study in general: In vitro work confirmed that three CMV-associated chains recognize CMV antigens. The analysis excluded some indistinguishable V segments, including TRBV6-2 and TRBV6-3. The investigators catalogued 180 or so TCR beta chains as cytomegalovirus-associated.

This clone was detected only a few times. The antigen is undetermined. Germline CDR1 is WSHSY and CDR2 is SAAADI. This CDR3 is built from 14 residues. The V and J ends lost 6 bases and 3 bases respectively, with 15 bases between them. This clonotype was sampled from a woman aged 40 to 50 in good health and CMV-seronegative. The specimen sequenced was PBMCs. The V and J genes are TRBV10-2 and TRBJ2-7, with D maybe TRBD2 (6 bases). The CDR3 sequence is CASSLSGLYYEQYF. CDR3 nucleotides: TGCGCCAGCAGCCTCTCGGGACTGTACTACGAGCAGTACTTC.